These 3 T cell receptor beta chains originate from one sample sequenced in a study of beta chain features in type 1 diabetes. Study outcomes and limitations: All four CD4+ subsets of Type 1 diabetes patients contained TCRB CDR3s that were moderately but significantly shorter.

Sequenced material consisted of expressed TCRB transcripts (all of the isolated RNA was reverse transcribed). Generated by immunoSEQ multiplex PCR, the TCRdb table keeps only in-frame clones and is missing some. In the table there are 300,000 to 350,000 clones, about 14% of which are singletons. No antigen is known for these receptors. Sequenced sample: naive CD4+ T cells from blood. Source of these receptors: a woman between 18 and 29 years old with type 1 diabetes.

The rearrangement joins TRBV5-6 to TRBJ2-7; D is possibly TRBD2 (6 bases). Trimming cost V 4 bases and J 4 bases, with 18 bases left between them. Germline CDR1 is SGHDT and CDR2 is YYEEEE. This CDR3 spans 15 amino acids. CDR3 coding DNA: TGTGCCAGCAGCCGGGACTCCCTGGTTAAGTACGAGCAGTACGTC. Its protein product is CASSRDSLVKYEQYV.

In this sample, this clone turned up a few times. The J gene is TRBJ2-1, the V gene TRBV4-1, with 7 bases fitting TRBD2. With 0 bases clipped from V and 7 bases from J, the junction kept 9 bases outside the gene matches. The CDR3 contains 16 residues. The germline V gene has CDR1 MGHRA and CDR2 YSYEKL. The CDR3 DNA follows: TGCGCCAGCAGCCAAGAGGGCCAGGGAGGGCGGAATGAGCAGTTCTTC. It is translated as CASSQEGQGGRNEQFF.

The rearrangement joins TRBV21-1 to TRBJ2-1; the table's D call of TRBD2 was not tested on the DNA. TRBV21-1 is given as a pseudogene. This CDR3 region has 15 residues. As DNA, the CDR3 is TGTGCCAGCACCAATACGGGGGGACCACTCGATGAGCAGTTCTTC. Its protein product is CASTNTGGPLDEQFF.